In its sample, the clone carrying this TCR beta chain was seen a few times. Its target is unknown. This entry comes from a study of T cells in Graves' hyperthyroidism and ophthalmopathy. Study observations and caveats: A 13 V-J model separated ophthalmopathy from stable hyperthyroidism.

Clinical symptoms, serum thyroxine and TRAb, thyroid ultrasound and orbital computed tomography together formed the diagnostic basis. 10 ml of fresh peripheral blood supplied the PBMCs. The TCR beta CDR3 regions underwent amplification using RNA transcripts as the source. The HTBI set primed first-round TCR CDR3 RT-PCR. TCRdb processed the multiplex PCR reads anew with MiXCR; each CDR3 protein has one entry. The sample shows 250,000 to 350,000 distinct CDR3 sequences, 22% of them seen only once. Germline CDR1 and CDR2: MNHEY and SVGEGT. The CDR3 covers 16 residues. Trimming removed 2 bases from V and 1 base from J, with 12 bases in between.

The sample was blood. The chain combines TRBV6-2 or TRBV6-3 with TRBJ1-3; tentative D call: TRBD1 (5 bases). The receptor was derived from a man aged 25 to 40 with Graves' ophthalmopathy. CDR3 sequence: CASSYTGGSSGNTIYF. CDR3 bases: TGTGCCAGCAGTTACACTGGGGGATCATCTGGAAACACCATATATTTT.